This TCR beta chain originates from a study of cytomegalovirus exposure and HLA in healthy donors. The CDR3 runs 14 residues. Trimming cost V 3 bases and J 0 bases, with 8 bases left between them. CDR1 is MNHEY, CDR2 SMNVEV, per germline (reference sequence). This table comes from immunoSEQ multiplex PCR, and its TCRdb copy is limited to in-frame clones, with some not included. The sample lists some 70,000 clones, roughly 95% occurring once. This chain connects TRBV27 to TRBJ1-2; D ambiguous. Source material: PBMCs. The sequence came from a man younger than 35 in good health and CMV-seronegative. The CDR3 sequence: CASSFGSTNYGYTF. Written as DNA, the CDR3 is TGTGCCAGCAGTTTCGGGAGTACTAACTATGGCTACACCTTC.